This T cell receptor (beta chain) originates from a study of cytomegalovirus exposure and HLA in healthy donors. Study-level results: Some highly shared sequence variants likely arose as a pipeline artifact. The classifier reportedly diagnosed cytomegalovirus status with high specificity and sensitivity.

This clone was observed a handful of times. The antigen remains unidentified. The PCR was carried out with 60 Vbeta primers and 13 Jbeta primers. TCRdb's table, derived via immunoSEQ multiplex PCR, lists solely in-frame clones and lacks some. This table holds 130,000 or so clones, approximately 60% found once. The CDR3 has 13 amino acids. The V end lost 2 bases, the J end lost 8 bases, and 12 bases lay between the germline ends. CDR1 SGHTA and CDR2 FQGTGA come from the germline V gene. The material sequenced was PBMCs. V usage is TRBV7-3 and J usage is TRBJ1-1, with a possible D match to TRBD1 (5 bases). The receptor comes from a woman between 35 and 50 years old in good health and CMV-seronegative. The CDR3 protein is CASSLGQHGEAFF. The DNA of the CDR3 is TGTGCCAGCAGCTTAGGACAACATGGGGAAGCTTTCTTT.